This T cell receptor beta chain was sequenced during a study of long-term antiretroviral therapy in people with HIV. V lost 2 bases to trimming and J lost 10 bases, with 12 bases between them. The CDR3 spans 12 residues. Overall study findings and caveats: When set beside controls, HIV repertoires had CDR3 length ranges that were narrower.

To note about this clone: The antigen is undetermined.

Version v3.0 of the immunoSEQ assay ran at survey level. Sequencing efforts were directed toward roughly 35,000-50,000 T-cell genomes per sample. Using immunoSEQ multiplex PCR, the repertoire was profiled, and TCRdb retains in-frame clones only, with some absent. The repertoire has more than 20,000 clones, approximately 82% of them found once; the top ten carry 4% to 5.5%. This chain links TRBV23-1 with TRBJ2-7; D is ambiguous. TRBV23-1 is an open reading frame whose function is uncertain. Sequencing used unsorted PBMCs, obtained 3 years after starting antiretroviral therapy. The receptor was isolated from a young man with HIV. CDR3 in amino acids: CASSQQRPDQYF. CDR3 coding DNA: TGCGCCAGCAGTCAACAGAGACCCGATCAGTACTTC.